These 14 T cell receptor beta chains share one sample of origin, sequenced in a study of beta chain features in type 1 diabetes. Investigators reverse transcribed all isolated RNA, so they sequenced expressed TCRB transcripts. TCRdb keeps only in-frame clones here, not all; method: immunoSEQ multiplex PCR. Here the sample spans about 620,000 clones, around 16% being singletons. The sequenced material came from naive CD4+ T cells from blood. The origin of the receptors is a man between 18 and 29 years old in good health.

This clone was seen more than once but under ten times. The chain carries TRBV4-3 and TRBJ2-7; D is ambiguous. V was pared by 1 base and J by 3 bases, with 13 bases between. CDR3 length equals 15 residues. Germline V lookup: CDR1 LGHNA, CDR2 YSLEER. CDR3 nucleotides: TGCGCCAGCAGCCAAGTACCACTCTCGAGCTACGAGCAGTACTTC. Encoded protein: CASSQVPLSSYEQYF.

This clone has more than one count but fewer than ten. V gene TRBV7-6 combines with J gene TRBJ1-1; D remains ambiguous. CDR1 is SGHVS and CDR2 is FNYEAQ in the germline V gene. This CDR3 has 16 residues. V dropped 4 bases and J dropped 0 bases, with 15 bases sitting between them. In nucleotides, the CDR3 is TGTGCCAGCAGCTCCAACGGGGAGAGGATGAACACTGAAGCTTTCTTT. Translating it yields CASSSNGERMNTEAFF.

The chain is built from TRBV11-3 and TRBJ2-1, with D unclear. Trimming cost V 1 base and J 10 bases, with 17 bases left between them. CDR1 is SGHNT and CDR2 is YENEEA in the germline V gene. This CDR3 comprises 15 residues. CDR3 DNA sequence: TGTGCCAGCAGCTTAGGGCAGGCGGTACCTGGGGAGCAGTTCTTC. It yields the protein CASSLGQAVPGEQFF. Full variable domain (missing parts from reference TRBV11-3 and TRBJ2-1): EAGVVQSPRYKIIEKKQPVAFWCNPISGHNTLYWYLQNLGQGPELLIRYENEEAVDDSQLPKDRFSAERLKGVDSTLKIQPAELGDSAVYLCASSLGQAVPGEQFFGPGTRLTVL.

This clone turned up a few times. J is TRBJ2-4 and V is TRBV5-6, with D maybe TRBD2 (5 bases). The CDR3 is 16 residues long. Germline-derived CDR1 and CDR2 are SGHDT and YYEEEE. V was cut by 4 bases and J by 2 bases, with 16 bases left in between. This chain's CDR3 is CASSNGIEGTKNIQYF. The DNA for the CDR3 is TGTGCCAGCAGCAACGGGATAGAAGGGACCAAAAACATTCAGTACTTC.

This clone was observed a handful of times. CDR3 DNA: TGTGCCAGCTCCCGCCCATGGTACAATGAGCAGTTCTTC. Translated: CASSRPWYNEQFF. This sequence joins TRBV19 and TRBJ2-1, with D hard to call. The V end was cut by 9 bases, the J end by 4 bases, with 13 bases between. CDR3 size: 13 residues. Looked up from germline, CDR1 is LNHDA and CDR2 is SQIVND (reference sequence).

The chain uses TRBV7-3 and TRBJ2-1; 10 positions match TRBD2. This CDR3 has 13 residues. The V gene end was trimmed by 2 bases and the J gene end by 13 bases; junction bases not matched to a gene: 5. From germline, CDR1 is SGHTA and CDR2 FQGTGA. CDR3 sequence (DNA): TGTGCCAGCAGCTTAGAATCTAGCGGGAGTCAGTTCTTC. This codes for CASSLESSGSQFF.

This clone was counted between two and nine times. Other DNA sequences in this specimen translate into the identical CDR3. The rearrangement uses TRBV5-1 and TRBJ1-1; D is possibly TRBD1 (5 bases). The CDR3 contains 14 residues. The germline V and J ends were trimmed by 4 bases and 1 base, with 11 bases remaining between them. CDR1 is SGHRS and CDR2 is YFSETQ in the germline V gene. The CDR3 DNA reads TGCGCCAGCAGCGTAGGACACTCGAACACTGAAGCTTTCTTT. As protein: CASSVGHSNTEAFF.

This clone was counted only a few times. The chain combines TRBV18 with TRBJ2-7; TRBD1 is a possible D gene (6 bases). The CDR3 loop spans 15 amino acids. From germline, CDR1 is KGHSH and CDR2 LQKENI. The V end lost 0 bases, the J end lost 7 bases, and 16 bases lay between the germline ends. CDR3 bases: TGTGCCAGCTCACCACCGTGGGGGCGCTTAGGGGAGCAGTACTTC. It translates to CASSPPWGRLGEQYF.

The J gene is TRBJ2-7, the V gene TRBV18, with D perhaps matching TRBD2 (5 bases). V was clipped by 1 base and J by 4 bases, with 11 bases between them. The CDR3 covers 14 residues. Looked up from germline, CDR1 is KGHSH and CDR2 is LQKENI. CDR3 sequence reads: CASSPRGLPYEQYF. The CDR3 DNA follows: TGTGCCAGCTCACCACGAGGGCTCCCGTACGAGCAGTACTTC.

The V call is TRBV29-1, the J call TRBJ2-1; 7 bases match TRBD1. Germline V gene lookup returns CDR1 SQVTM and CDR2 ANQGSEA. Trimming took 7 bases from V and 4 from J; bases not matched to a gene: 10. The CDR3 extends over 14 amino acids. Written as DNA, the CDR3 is TGCAGCGCTTTGTACAGGGGCGGTTACAATGAGCAGTTCTTC. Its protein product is CSALYRGGYNEQFF.

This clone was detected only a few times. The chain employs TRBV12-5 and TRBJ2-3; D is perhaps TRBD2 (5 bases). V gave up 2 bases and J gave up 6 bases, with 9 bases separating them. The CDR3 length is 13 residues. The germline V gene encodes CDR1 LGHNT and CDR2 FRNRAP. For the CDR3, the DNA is TGTGCTAGTGGTTTGCGACGAGGGGATACGCAGTATTTT. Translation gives CASGLRRGDTQYF.

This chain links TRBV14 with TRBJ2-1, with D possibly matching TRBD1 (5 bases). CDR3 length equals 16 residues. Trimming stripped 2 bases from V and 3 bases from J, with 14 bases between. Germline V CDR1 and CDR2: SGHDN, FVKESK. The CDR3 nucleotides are TGTGCCAGCAGCCAATCCAGGGCCGGCTACTACAATGAGCAGTTCTTC. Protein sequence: CASSQSRAGYYNEQFF.

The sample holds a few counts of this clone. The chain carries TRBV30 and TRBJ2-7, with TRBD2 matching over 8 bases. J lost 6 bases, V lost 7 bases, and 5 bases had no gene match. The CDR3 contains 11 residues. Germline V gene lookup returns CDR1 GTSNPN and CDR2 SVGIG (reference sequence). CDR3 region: CASGGVSEQYF. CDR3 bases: TGTGCCTCGGGAGGGGTCTCCGAGCAGTACTTC.

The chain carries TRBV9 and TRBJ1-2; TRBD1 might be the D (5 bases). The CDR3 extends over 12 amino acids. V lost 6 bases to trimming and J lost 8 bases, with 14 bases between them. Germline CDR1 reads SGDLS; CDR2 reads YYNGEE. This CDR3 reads CASTTGTKGYTF. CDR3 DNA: TGTGCCAGCACTACCGGGACTAAGGGCTACACCTTC.